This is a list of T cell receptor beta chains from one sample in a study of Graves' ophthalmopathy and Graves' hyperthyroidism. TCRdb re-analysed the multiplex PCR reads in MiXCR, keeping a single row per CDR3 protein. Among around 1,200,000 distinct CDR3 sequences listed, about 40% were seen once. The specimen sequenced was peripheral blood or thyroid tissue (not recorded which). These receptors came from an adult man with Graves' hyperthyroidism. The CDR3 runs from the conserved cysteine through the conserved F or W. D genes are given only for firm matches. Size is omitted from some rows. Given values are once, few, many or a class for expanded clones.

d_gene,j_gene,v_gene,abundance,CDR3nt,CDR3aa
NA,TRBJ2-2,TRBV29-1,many,TGCAGCGTCCGGGGAAATACAGCGAACACCGGGGAGCTGTTTTTT,CSVRGNTANTGELFF
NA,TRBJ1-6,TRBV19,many,TGTGCCAGTCGAGCGGACTCGGGGAATTCACCCCTCCACTTT,CASRADSGNSPLHF
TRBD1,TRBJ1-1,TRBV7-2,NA,TGTGCCAGCAGCTTAGAATCTTACAGGGGGCTCTGGACTGAAGCTTTCTTT,CASSLESYRGLWTEAFF
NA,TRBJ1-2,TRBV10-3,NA,TGTGCCATCACCCGGTTCGGGGGGCAAGGTGACTACACCTTC,CAITRFGGQGDYTF
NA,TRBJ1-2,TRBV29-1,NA,TGCAGCGTTGGAGCCACCGGGGAGCATGGCTACACCTTC,CSVGATGEHGYTF
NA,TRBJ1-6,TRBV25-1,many,TGTGCCAGCACTAACGCCCCCGGGTATTCACCCCTCCACTTT,CASTNAPGYSPLHF
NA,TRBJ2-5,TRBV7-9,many,TGTGCCAGCACCCACTCGTGGGGGGCTGGGGAGACCCAGTACTTC,CASTHSWGAGETQYF
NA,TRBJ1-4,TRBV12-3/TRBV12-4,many,TGTGCCAGCAGTCCCTGGGCCACTGGGGGTGAAAAACTGTTTTTT,CASSPWATGGEKLFF
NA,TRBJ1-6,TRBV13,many,TGTGCCAGCAGCTTTATAAATTCACCCCTCCACTTT,CASSFINSPLHF
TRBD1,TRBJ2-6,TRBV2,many,TGTGCCAGCGAGAGGACAGGGGGCGGCGTCCTGACTTTC,CASERTGGGVLTF
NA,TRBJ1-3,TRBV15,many,TGTGCCACCAGCAGAGATCGTGGAAACACCATATATTTT,CATSRDRGNTIYF
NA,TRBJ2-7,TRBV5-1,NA,TGCGCCAGCAACAAACTAGAGGGCAGGTCCTACAAGCAGTACTTC,CASNKLEGRSYKQYF
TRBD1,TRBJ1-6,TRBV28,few,TGTGCCAGCAGTCCGGAGAGGGGGCTGCATTCACCCCTCCACTTT,CASSPERGLHSPLHF
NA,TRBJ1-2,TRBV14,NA,TGTGCCAGCAGCTCCTACAGCGCCGACACGAGCTATGGCTACACCTTC,CASSSYSADTSYGYTF
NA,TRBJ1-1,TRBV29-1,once,TGCAGCGTTGTTATCGGGGCAAACACTGAAGCTTTCTTT,CSVVIGANTEAFF
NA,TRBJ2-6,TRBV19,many,TGTGCCAGTAGTATGGGTTTTCGCTCTGGGGCCAACGTCCTGACTTTC,CASSMGFRSGANVLTF
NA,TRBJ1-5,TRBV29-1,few,TGCAGCAGACAGAGAGATCAGCCCCAGCATTTT,CSRQRDQPQHF
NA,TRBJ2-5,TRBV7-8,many,TGTGCCAGCAGCTTATCCAGGCAGTGGGAGACCCAGTACTTC,CASSLSRQWETQYF
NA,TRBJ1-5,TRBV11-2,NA,TGTGCCAGCAAACCGACAGAAGGCCAGCCCCAGCATTTT,CASKPTEGQPQHF
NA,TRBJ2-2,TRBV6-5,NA,TGTGCCAGCAGTCCCCGGCGGTCTTACACCGGGGAGCTGTTTTTT,CASSPRRSYTGELFF
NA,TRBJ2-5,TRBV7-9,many,TGTGCCAGCAGCCTATTAAAAGAGACCCAGTACTTC,CASSLLKETQYF
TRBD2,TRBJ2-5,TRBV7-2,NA,TGTGCCAGCAGCTTGCGGACCGGGGGAGGGCCTGTGACCCAGTACTTC,CASSLRTGGGPVTQYF
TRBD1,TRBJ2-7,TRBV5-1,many,TGCGCCAGCAGCCCGCTCGCCACAGGGGTCGAGCAGTACTTC,CASSPLATGVEQYF
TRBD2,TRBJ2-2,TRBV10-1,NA,TGCGCCAGCCCGGACCAGGGACTAGCGGGTGGGGCCGGGGAGCTGTTTTTT,CASPDQGLAGGAGELFF
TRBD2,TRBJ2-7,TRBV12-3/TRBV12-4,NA,TGTGCCAGCAGTTATCCTTCGGGACTAAGGCTAGGCTACGAGCAGTACTTC,CASSYPSGLRLGYEQYF
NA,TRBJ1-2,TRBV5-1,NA,TGTGCCATTTCGTCGGGACGGAGCTATGGCTACACCTTC,CAISSGRSYGYTF
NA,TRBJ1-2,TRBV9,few,TGTGCCAGCAGCGTAGGTCGGTGGAACTATGGCTACACCTTC,CASSVGRWNYGYTF
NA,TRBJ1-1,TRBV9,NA,TGTGCCAGCAGCGTAGGCGGGGGGCAGGAGAACACTGAAGCTTTCTTT,CASSVGGGQENTEAFF
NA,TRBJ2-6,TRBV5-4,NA,TGTGCCAGCAGCTCCCGGCAGGGGATCCCCGGGGCCAACGTCCTGACTTTC,CASSSRQGIPGANVLTF
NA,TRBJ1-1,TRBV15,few,TGTGCCACCGGTGAAATAGGGAGACACACTGAAGCTTTCTTT,CATGEIGRHTEAFF
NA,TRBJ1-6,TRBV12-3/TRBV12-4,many,TGTGCCAGCAGGGCCTTGTTGGAGGGCTCACCCCTCCACTTT,CASRALLEGSPLHF
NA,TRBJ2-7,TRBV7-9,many,TGTGCCAGCAGCTACTTGCCGAGGGAGAGCTCCTACGAGCAGTACTTC,CASSYLPRESSYEQYF
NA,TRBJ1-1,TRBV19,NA,TGTGCCAGTAGTACGGGGGTCAGCACTGAAGCTTTCTTT,CASSTGVSTEAFF
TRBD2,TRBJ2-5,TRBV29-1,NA,TGCAGCGTTGAAGCAGGGACTAGCGGGTACCAAGAGACCCAGTACTTC,CSVEAGTSGYQETQYF
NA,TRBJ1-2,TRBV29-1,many,TGCAGCGTCTCAAAAGGGGCAGTTGATGGCTACACCTTC,CSVSKGAVDGYTF
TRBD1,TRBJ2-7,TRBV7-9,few,TGTGCCAGCAGCGCGGACAGGGTGGCCTACGAGCAGTACTTC,CASSADRVAYEQYF